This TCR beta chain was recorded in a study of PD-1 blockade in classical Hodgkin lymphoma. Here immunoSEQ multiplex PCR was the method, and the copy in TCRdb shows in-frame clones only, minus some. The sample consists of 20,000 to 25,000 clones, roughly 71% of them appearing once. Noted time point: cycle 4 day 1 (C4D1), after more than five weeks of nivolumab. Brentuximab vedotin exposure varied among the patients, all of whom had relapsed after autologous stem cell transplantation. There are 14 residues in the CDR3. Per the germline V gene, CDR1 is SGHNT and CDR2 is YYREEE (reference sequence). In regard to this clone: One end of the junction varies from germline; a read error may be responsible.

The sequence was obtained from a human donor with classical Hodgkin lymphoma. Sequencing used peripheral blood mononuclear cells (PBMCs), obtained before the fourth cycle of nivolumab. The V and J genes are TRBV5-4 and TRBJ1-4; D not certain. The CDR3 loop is CANSFDLGSEKLFF. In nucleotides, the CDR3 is TGTGCCAACAGCTTCGATTTGGGTAGTGAAAAACTGTTTTTT.